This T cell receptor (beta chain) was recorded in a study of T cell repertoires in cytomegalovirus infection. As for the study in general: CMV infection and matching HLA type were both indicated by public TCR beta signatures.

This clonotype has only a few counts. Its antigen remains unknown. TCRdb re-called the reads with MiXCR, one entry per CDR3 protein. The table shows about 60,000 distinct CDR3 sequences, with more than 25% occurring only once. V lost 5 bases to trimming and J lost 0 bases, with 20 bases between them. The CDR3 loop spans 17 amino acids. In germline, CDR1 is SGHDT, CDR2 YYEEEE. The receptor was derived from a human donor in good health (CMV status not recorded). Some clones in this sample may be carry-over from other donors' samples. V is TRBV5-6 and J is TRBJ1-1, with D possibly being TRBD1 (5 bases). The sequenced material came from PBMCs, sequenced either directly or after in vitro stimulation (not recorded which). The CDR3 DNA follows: TGTGCCAGCAGAAGAAATAGGGGAATCCTGATGAACACTGAAGCTTTCTTT. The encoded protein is CASRRNRGILMNTEAFF.